Listed below are T cell receptor beta chains from one sample, sequenced in a study of shared clonotypes between healthy human individuals. Sequencing used immunoSEQ multiplex PCR; TCRdb keeps in-frame clones, though not all of them. The table shows under 750,000 clones, with roughly two thirds occurring only once. The sequencing input was memory CD4+ T cells sorted from blood. The receptor source for this set is a woman in her 30s in good health. CDR3s include the opening cysteine and the closing phenylalanine or tryptophan. A D gene is named only where the DNA matches it firmly. A clone size is listed for some rows: how often the clone was seen (once, few, many), or a class if it is expanded.

DNA | CDR3 | D | size | J | V
TGTGCCAGCTCCTATAGGACTAGCGGGAGCAACGAGCAGTACTTC | CASSYRTSGSNEQYF | TRBD2 | NA | TRBJ2-7 | TRBV18
TGTGCCAGTAGTATTCTTGGGGGGAGCTCCTACAATGAGCAGTTCTTC | CASSILGGSSYNEQFF | NA | NA | TRBJ2-1 | TRBV19
TGTGCCAGCAGTAGGGGGAGAGTGCGGGTGGTTGAAAAACTGTTTTTT | CASSRGRVRVVEKLFF | NA | once | TRBJ1-4 | TRBV28
TGTGCCAGCAGACCAGGGGGCGCAACAGATACGCAGTATTTT | CASRPGGATDTQYF | TRBD1 | NA | TRBJ2-3 | TRBV6-6
TGTGCCAGCTCACCAGGACTATCCTCGAATGAGCAGTTCTTC | CASSPGLSSNEQFF | NA | NA | TRBJ2-1 | TRBV18
TGTGCCAGCAGAACAGGACTAGCGGGAGCCCTAGGGTATGAGCAGTTCTTC | CASRTGLAGALGYEQFF | TRBD2 | NA | TRBJ2-1 | TRBV2
TGCGCCAGCAGCCAAGATCCAGGGACAGGGAGCAATGAGCAGTTCTTC | CASSQDPGTGSNEQFF | TRBD1 | NA | TRBJ2-1 | TRBV4-1
TGTGCCAGCAGCAACAGGGGTGGCGGCTACACCTTC | CASSNRGGGYTF | TRBD1 | few | TRBJ1-2 | TRBV9
TGTGCCAGCAAAGGACTAGCGGGAGACACCGGGGAGCTGTTTTTT | CASKGLAGDTGELFF | TRBD2 | NA | TRBJ2-2 | TRBV5-4
TGTGCCAGTAGTGCCTCGGGACTAGCGGGATTGTGGAACACCGGGGAGCTGTTTTTT | CASSASGLAGLWNTGELFF | TRBD2 | once | TRBJ2-2 | TRBV19
TGTGCCAGCAGCTTACCGGGCAGGGACGGCTACACCTTC | CASSLPGRDGYTF | NA | NA | TRBJ1-2 | TRBV13
TGCGCCAGCAGCCCCGTCCTTGGGGAAGCCTACGAGCAGTACTTC | CASSPVLGEAYEQYF | NA | many | TRBJ2-7 | TRBV5-1
TGTGCCACCAGCAGAGATCGGCGACAGAACACTGAAGCTTTCTTT | CATSRDRRQNTEAFF | NA | few | TRBJ1-1 | TRBV15
TGCGCCAGCAGCTTGGCACAGGGGTTCGAGCAGTACTTC | CASSLAQGFEQYF | TRBD1 | NA | TRBJ2-7 | TRBV5-1
TGTGCCAGCTCAGCCGCTGGGGCCAAAAACATTCAGTACTTC | CASSAAGAKNIQYF | NA | few | TRBJ2-4 | TRBV2
TGCGCCAGCAGCCCTGGCGGGACAGGCTCCTACAATGAGCAGTTCTTC | CASSPGGTGSYNEQFF | TRBD1 | few | TRBJ2-1 | TRBV5-1
TGCGCCAGAAGACATTCAGAGAACACCGGGGAGCTGTTTTTT | CARRHSENTGELFF | NA | NA | TRBJ2-2 | TRBV10-1
TGCGCCAGCAGCCGGCTACTCGGGGAGCTGTTTTTT | CASSRLLGELFF | NA | NA | TRBJ2-2 | TRBV4-1
TGTGCCAGCAGCTTGGGAGACTATAATCAGCCCCAGCATTTT | CASSLGDYNQPQHF | NA | NA | TRBJ1-5 | TRBV5-6
TGTGCCAGCAGTACAAACTCCTACAATGAGCAGTTCTTC | CASSTNSYNEQFF | NA | NA | TRBJ2-1 | TRBV28
TGTGCCAGTAGTTCGAGTGGATCCTACGAGCAGTACTTC | CASSSSGSYEQYF | NA | NA | TRBJ2-7 | TRBV19
TGTGCCAGCAGCCGCGAAGTCCCCGCGTCCTACAATGAGCAGTTCTTC | CASSREVPASYNEQFF | NA | few | TRBJ2-1 | TRBV7-8
TGTGCCAGCACCGGGGGAGGGGAGCATCAGCCCCAGCATTTT | CASTGGGEHQPQHF | NA | NA | TRBJ1-5 | TRBV6-1
TGTGCCAGCAGCTTAGACGGGGGGTCCTACGAGCAGTACTTC | CASSLDGGSYEQYF | TRBD2 | few | TRBJ2-7 | TRBV11-2
TGTGCCAGCAGTTCGACAGAGAACACTGAAGCTTTCTTT | CASSSTENTEAFF | NA | NA | TRBJ1-1 | TRBV6-6
TGTGCCAGCAGGTTGGACAGGGAAGAAAAACTGTTTTTT | CASRLDREEKLFF | TRBD1 | NA | TRBJ1-4 | TRBV2
TGTGCCAGCAGTGGGTTTGAAGCTTTCTTT | CASSGFEAFF | NA | NA | TRBJ1-1 | TRBV2
TGTGCCAGCAGCCCCCGAGCGGGAGTGAAGACAGATACGCAGTATTTT | CASSPRAGVKTDTQYF | TRBD2 | NA | TRBJ2-3 | TRBV7-2
TGTGCCAGCAGTTACTCGATGGACAGCAACTACGAGCAGTACTTC | CASSYSMDSNYEQYF | NA | NA | TRBJ2-7 | TRBV6-5
TGTGCCAGCAGCTTACTCACTAGCGGGAGGGGGGAGCAGTACTTC | CASSLLTSGRGEQYF | TRBD2 | NA | TRBJ2-5 | TRBV7-9